The present T cell receptor (beta chain) was sequenced within a study of beta chain features in type 1 diabetes. Findings of the study overall: Among patients, naive, central memory and Treg TCRB repertoires appeared more similar than among healthy donors.

What was sequenced were expressed TCRB transcripts, since all of the isolated RNA had been reverse transcribed. The protocol was immunoSEQ multiplex PCR, while the TCRdb copy is restricted to in-frame clones and leaves out a portion. This repertoire shows approximately 140,000 clones, about 7.1% found once; its top ten account for 1.4%. This clone has a handful of counts. The antigen remains undetermined. The CDR3 contains 13 residues. Germline V gives CDR1 LGHNA, CDR2 YNFKEQ. Trimming took off 5 bases at V and 2 bases at J, with 9 bases between the two ends. This chain joins TRBV4-2 and TRBJ2-5; a weak D match, TRBD1 (5 bases). The sample consisted of central memory CD4+ T cells from blood. The clonotype originates from a woman younger than 45 in good health. This CDR3 reads CASSAQGQETQYF. The CDR3 DNA reads as TGTGCCAGCAGCGCTCAGGGTCAAGAGACCCAGTACTTC.